These 9 T cell receptor beta chains originate from one sample sequenced in a study of chemoradiotherapy in HPV16-positive cancers. Libraries were prepared by immunoSEQ multiplex PCR; TCRdb keeps only in-frame clonotypes and omits some of them. Of about 16,000 clones listed, 65% to 80% are singletons. The sequencing used tumor tissue, collected from a patient who underwent chemoradiotherapy. The receptors derive from a human donor with HPV-associated anogenital cancer.

This clone was detected a few times. The chain employs TRBV7-2 and TRBJ1-2, with TRBD1 as a possible D gene (5 bases). V gave up 0 bases and J gave up 7 bases, with 9 bases separating them. The CDR3 sequence is 13 residues long. The germline V gene encodes CDR1 SGHTA and CDR2 FQGNSA. CDR3 amino acids: CASSLALRGGYTF. The CDR3 coding sequence is TGTGCCAGCAGCTTAGCTTTAAGGGGTGGCTACACCTTC.

The rearrangement joins TRBV28 to TRBJ1-5; weak D call: TRBD1 (5 bases). V lost 3 bases, J lost 1 base, and 10 bases lay in between. This CDR3 has 15 amino acids. Germline lookup yields CDR1 MDHEN and CDR2 SYDVKM. The CDR3 bases are TGTGCCAGCAGTTTTTTAGGGGCAAGCAATCAGCCCCAGCATTTT. The encoded protein is CASSFLGASNQPQHF.

The chain carries TRBV2 and TRBJ2-7; the D is unclear. This CDR3 has 11 amino acids. The germline V gene has CDR1 SNHLY and CDR2 FYNNEI. V lost 6 bases, J lost 6 bases, and 9 bases lay in between. CDR3 residues: CASSPWGEQYF. DNA for the CDR3: TGTGCCAGCAGCCCCTGGGGCGAGCAGTACTTC.

This chain links TRBV7-3 with TRBJ2-2; no clear D. V was clipped by 6 bases and J by 6 bases, with 14 bases between them. Germline loops: CDR1 SGHTA, CDR2 FQGTGA. CDR3 length: 14 amino acids. The CDR3 loop reads CASRRDRSAGELFF. CDR3 nucleotides: TGTGCCAGCAGAAGGGATCGGTCGGCCGGGGAGCTGTTTTTT.

This rearrangement joins TRBV5-1 to TRBJ1-1; D remains ambiguous. V lost 0 bases and J 1 base, leaving 4 bases between the germline ends. Germline values: CDR1 SGHRS, CDR2 YFSETQ. This CDR3 has 13 amino acids. The CDR3 sequence is CASSLETNTEAFF. Written as DNA, the CDR3 is TGCGCCAGCAGCTTGGAGACGAACACTGAAGCTTTCTTT.

Note on this clone: The sample has other DNA sequences that encode this CDR3 too. The V and J genes are TRBV7-9 and TRBJ1-6; 9 bases agree with TRBD1. The J segment lost 10 bases and the V segment lost 5 bases, leaving 9 bases of the junction unmatched. CDR3 length: 15 amino acids. In germline, CDR1 is SEHNR, CDR2 FQNEAQ (reference sequence). The CDR3 loop is CASSAPGQGISPLHF. CDR3 sequence (DNA): TGTGCCAGCAGCGCCCCGGGACAGGGAATCTCACCCCTCCACTTT.

The chain combines TRBV6-1 with TRBJ2-7; D may correspond to TRBD1 or TRBD2 (5 bases each). V dropped 2 bases and J dropped 2 bases, with 10 bases sitting between them. CDR1 MNHNS and CDR2 SASEGT come from the germline V gene. The CDR3 extends over 14 amino acids. CDR3 loop: CASSERGGTYEQYF. CDR3 nucleotide sequence: TGTGCCAGCAGTGAACGGGGCGGAACCTACGAGCAGTACTTC.

This sequence joins TRBV30 and TRBJ2-3; 7 bases map to TRBD1. The CDR3 contains 13 residues. CDR1 is GTSNPN, CDR2 SVGIG, per germline (reference sequence). The junction had 5 bases not matched to a gene; V was cut back by 7 bases and J by 1 base. DNA of the CDR3: TGTGCCTTAAGACAGGGTGGCACAGATACGCAGTATTTT. Residues: CALRQGGTDTQYF.

The V and J genes are TRBV4-1 and TRBJ2-7, with a possible D match to TRBD1 (6 bases). Germline V gene lookup returns CDR1 MGHRA and CDR2 YSYEKL. Trimming shortened V by 4 bases and J by 5 bases, and 15 bases separated the two germline ends. The CDR3 spans 14 residues. The CDR3 protein is CASSRAGEFDEQYF. In nucleotides, the CDR3 is TGCGCCAGCAGCCGAGCAGGGGAATTTGACGAGCAGTACTTC.